The 21 T cell receptor beta chains in this list originate from one sample, sequenced in a study of regulatory T cells in long-lasting Graves disease. Building of the TCR beta libraries involved iRepertoire HTBI primers and Arm-PCR of CDR3 regions. TCRdb re-derived calls from the multiplex PCR reads in MiXCR, one entry per CDR3 protein. The sample carries roughly 440,000 distinct CDR3 sequences, about a sixth recorded once. Time point: newly diagnosed GD, antithyroid drugs for less than 3 months. From PBMCs, RNA was extracted and then used to make the TCR library. These same data were also listed under a study on T cells in Graves' hyperthyroidism and ophthalmopathy.

The sample consisted of peripheral blood mononuclear cells (PBMCs), taken at new diagnosis, from a patient treated with antithyroid drugs. Receptors originate from a woman aged 18 to 35 with Graves disease.

The chain combines TRBV20-1 with TRBJ2-7; perhaps D is TRBD1 or TRBD2 (5 bases each). Germline loops: CDR1 DFQATT, CDR2 SNEGSKA (reference sequence). The V end was cut by 0 bases, the J end by 3 bases, with 12 bases between. The CDR3 has 14 residues. Written as DNA, the CDR3 is TGCAGTGCTAGAGATACCAGGGAGAACTACGAGCAGTACTTC. Translated: CSARDTRENYEQYF.

CDR3 amino acids: CASRSLAGAYNEQFF. The CDR3 DNA sequence: TGTGCCAGCAGGAGTCTAGCGGGAGCCTACAATGAGCAGTTCTTC. The V gene is TRBV7-9, the J gene TRBJ2-1; 10 nucleotides align to TRBD2. V lost 6 bases to trimming and J lost 2 bases; unmatched junction nucleotides: 4. CDR1 is SEHNR and CDR2 is FQNEAQ in the germline V gene (reference sequence). The CDR3 contains 15 residues.

As to this clonotype: A much larger clone differs by one base, so this may be a read error. The chain is built from TRBV20-1 and TRBJ2-3, with D maybe TRBD2 (5 bases). This CDR3 is 15 amino acids long. Germline V gene data show CDR1 as DFQATT and CDR2 as SNEGSKA (reference sequence). The chain's CDR3 is CSAREGPSGSDMQYF. CDR3 DNA: TGCAGTGCTAGAGAAGGGCCTAGTGGGAGCGATATGCAGTATTTT.

The CDR3 region is CSAPTRTDTQYF. Written as DNA, the CDR3 is TGCAGTGCCCCGACCCGCACAGATACGCAGTATTTT. The gene calls are TRBV20-1 and TRBJ2-3; D is unclear. Trimming took off 6 bases at V and 1 base at J, with 8 bases between the two ends. The CDR3 is 12 amino acids. Germline CDR1 and CDR2: DFQATT and SNEGSKA (reference sequence).

This clonotype was counted at least ten times. The chain has TRBV28 and TRBJ2-7; D is perhaps TRBD1 or TRBD2 (5 bases each). CDR1 MDHEN and CDR2 SYDVKM come from the germline V gene. The CDR3 covers 17 residues. V shed 0 bases and J shed 5 bases, with 20 bases lying between them. CDR3 sequence reads: CASSLWSWGNRTDEQYF. The CDR3 DNA follows: TGTGCCAGCAGTTTATGGTCATGGGGGAACAGAACAGACGAGCAGTACTTC.

This clonotype was counted ten times or more. The genes are TRBV27 and TRBJ1-2, with TRBD1 as a possible D gene (5 bases). The CDR3 runs 13 residues. CDR1 and CDR2 from the germline V gene are MNHEY and SMNVEV (reference sequence). The V end lost 10 bases, the J end lost 4 bases, and 16 bases lay between the germline ends. This chain's CDR3 is CATKGTEAYGYTF. The CDR3 DNA is TGTGCCACCAAGGGGACCGAGGCCTATGGCTACACCTTC.

The CDR3 DNA sequence: TGTGCCAGCACCAGGCGAGGGGGTCAGCCCCAGCATTTT. It is translated as CASTRRGGQPQHF. This chain uses TRBV28 with TRBJ1-5; perhaps TRBD1 as D (6 bases). Trimming cost V 7 bases and J 6 bases, with 13 bases left between them. Germline CDR1 is MDHEN and CDR2 is SYDVKM. The CDR3 has 13 amino acids.

The chain couples TRBV6-5 to TRBJ2-2; the D is unclear. V was trimmed by 2 bases and J by 6 bases, leaving 7 bases between them. CDR1 MNHEY and CDR2 SVGAGI come from the germline V gene. CDR3 length: 13 amino acids. CDR3 DNA sequence: TGTGCCAGCAGTTACCGGCACCCCGGGGAGCTGTTTTTT. Its translation: CASSYRHPGELFF.

This clonotype was seen many times. J is TRBJ2-1 and V is TRBV2, with a tentative D call TRBD2 (6 bases). Germline CDR1 and CDR2: SNHLY and FYNNEI. V lost 9 bases and J lost 5, with 20 bases in between. The CDR3 is 15 amino acids. The CDR3 loop reads CASRTGPWGDNEQFF. CDR3 DNA sequence: TGTGCCAGTAGAACCGGGCCCTGGGGGGACAATGAGCAGTTCTTC.

At least ten counts were recorded for this clonotype. The rearrangement uses TRBV28 and TRBJ2-4, with D perhaps matching TRBD1 (7 bases). Trimming removed 1 base at V and 6 bases at J, with 13 bases between. CDR1 is MDHEN and CDR2 is SYDVKM in the germline V gene. This CDR3 is built from 15 residues. CDR3 coding DNA: TGTGCCAGCAGTTTATTGGCAGGGGGACTAAACATTCAGTACTTC. The encoded protein is CASSLLAGGLNIQYF. The full variable domain, its missing parts supplied by reference TRBV28 and TRBJ2-4, is DVKVTQSSRYLVKRTGEKVFLECVQDMDHENMFWYRQDPGLGLRLIYFSYDVKMKEKGDIPEGYSVSREKKERFSLILESASTNQTSMYLCASSLLAGGLNIQYFGAGTRLSVL.

This chain connects TRBV12-3 or TRBV12-4 to TRBJ1-3; D possibly corresponds to TRBD1 (6 bases). V lost 0 bases, J lost 0 bases, and 15 bases lay in between. The CDR3 contains 18 residues. The CDR3 nucleotides are TGTGCCAGCAGTTTAGCCCGGACAGCCCGCCGCTCTGGAAACACCATATATTTT. Its translation is CASSLARTARRSGNTIYF.

This clonotype has a count of ten or more. The rearrangement links TRBV2 to TRBJ1-6; D is ambiguous. The germline V gene has CDR1 SNHLY and CDR2 FYNNEI. This CDR3 region has 15 residues. The V end was cut by 2 bases, the J end by 4 bases, with 9 bases between. CDR3 amino acids: CASSELAGYNSPLHF. DNA of the CDR3: TGTGCCAGCAGTGAACTAGCAGGATATAATTCACCCCTCCACTTT.

This clonotype was detected ten times or more. This chain joins TRBV27 and TRBJ2-7; 7 bases align to TRBD1. Looked up from germline, CDR1 is MNHEY and CDR2 is SMNVEV (reference sequence). The CDR3 sequence is 15 residues long. V lost 4 bases to trimming and J lost 1 base; unmatched junction nucleotides: 7. This CDR3 is CASSSLTGLSYEQYF. The CDR3 DNA reads TGTGCCAGCAGTTCGTTGACAGGGTTATCCTACGAGCAGTACTTC.

This clonotype has just a few counts. The V call is TRBV6-1, the J call TRBJ1-6, with 7 bases that match TRBD1. Germline lookup yields CDR1 MNHNS and CDR2 SASEGT. The CDR3 spans 14 residues. V lost 8 bases to trimming and J lost 7 bases; unmatched junction nucleotides: 8. The CDR3 nucleotides are TGTGCCAGCGGATCCGGGACAGCAAATTCACCCCTCCACTTT. Encoded protein: CASGSGTANSPLHF.

This sequence joins TRBV20-1 and TRBJ2-7; TRBD2 aligns across 7 bases. Germline lookup yields CDR1 DFQATT and CDR2 SNEGSKA (reference sequence). The CDR3 contains 14 residues. V lost 5 bases, J lost 2 bases, and 9 bases stayed unmatched. The CDR3 here is CSAPHRAGAYEQYF. CDR3 DNA: TGCAGTGCTCCTCATCGGGCGGGGGCCTACGAGCAGTACTTC.

This clonotype was found many times. The gene calls are TRBV5-1 and TRBJ1-1; no clear D. This CDR3 region has 11 residues. The V gene lost 4 bases and the J gene lost 4 bases, with 5 bases spanning the gap. Germline lookup yields CDR1 SGHRS and CDR2 YFSETQ. In DNA form, the CDR3 reads TGCGCCAGCAGCGATACCACTGAAGCTTTCTTT. Amino acids: CASSDTTEAFF.

This clonotype came up a few times. The V gene is TRBV6-1, the J gene TRBJ2-1, with D possibly matching TRBD2 (6 bases). CDR3 size: 15 residues. Germline V CDR1 and CDR2: MNHNS, SASEGT. V shed 6 bases and J shed 2 bases, with 14 bases lying between them. The CDR3 loop is CASSPEEGTYNEQFF. As DNA, the CDR3 is TGTGCCAGCAGCCCCGAGGAGGGGACCTACAATGAGCAGTTCTTC.

The V call is TRBV18, the J call TRBJ2-2, with D possibly TRBD1 on 6 matching bases. V was trimmed by 4 bases and J by 3 bases, leaving 9 bases between them. The germline CDR1 and CDR2 sequences are KGHSH and LQKENI. The CDR3 consists of 14 residues. DNA for the CDR3: TGTGCCAGCTCACAAGGGACACACACCGGGGAGCTGTTTTTT. Its translation is CASSQGTHTGELFF.

This clonotype was detected ten times or more. J is TRBJ1-1 and V is TRBV11-2; D is possibly TRBD1 (5 bases). V lost 2 bases, J lost 4 bases, and 11 bases lay in between. Germline V gene lookup returns CDR1 SGHAT and CDR2 FQNNGV. This CDR3 has 14 residues. The CDR3 loop is CASSLHSGGTEAFF. The CDR3 nucleotides are TGTGCCAGCAGCTTACACAGCGGGGGCACTGAAGCTTTCTTT.

This clonotype appeared many times. The gene calls are TRBV7-2 and TRBJ2-3; D possibly corresponds to TRBD2 (5 bases). Germline CDR1 and CDR2: SGHTA and FQGNSA. This CDR3 comprises 14 residues. Trimming left V 0 bases short and J 4 bases short, with 8 bases between. The CDR3 nucleotides are TGTGCCAGCAGCTTAGCGCTAGCAGCAGATACGCAGTATTTT. It is translated as CASSLALAADTQYF. Looking up the rest from reference TRBV7-2 and TRBJ2-3 gives the full variable domain: GAGVSQSPSNKVTEKGKDVELRCDPISGHTALYWYRQSLGQGLEFLIYFQGNSAPDKSGLPSDRFSAERTGGSVSTLTIQRTQQEDSAVYLCASSLALAADTQYFGPGTRLTVL.

There are a few counts of this clonotype. The V and J genes are TRBV5-1 and TRBJ1-6, with D tentatively TRBD1 (5 bases). V lost 5 bases, J lost 5 bases, and 8 bases lay in between. The CDR3 is 13 amino acids. Germline lookup yields CDR1 SGHRS and CDR2 YFSETQ. The CDR3 protein is CASRGTDNSPLHF. CDR3 DNA: TGCGCCAGCAGAGGGACCGATAATTCACCCCTCCACTTT. The full variable domain, with the rest looked up from reference TRBV5-1 and TRBJ1-6, is KAGVTQTPRYLIKTRGQQVTLSCSPISGHRSVSWYQQTPGQGLQFLFEYFSETQRNKGNFPGRFSGRQFSNSRSEMNVSTLELGDSALYLCASRGTDNSPLHFGNGTRLTVT.